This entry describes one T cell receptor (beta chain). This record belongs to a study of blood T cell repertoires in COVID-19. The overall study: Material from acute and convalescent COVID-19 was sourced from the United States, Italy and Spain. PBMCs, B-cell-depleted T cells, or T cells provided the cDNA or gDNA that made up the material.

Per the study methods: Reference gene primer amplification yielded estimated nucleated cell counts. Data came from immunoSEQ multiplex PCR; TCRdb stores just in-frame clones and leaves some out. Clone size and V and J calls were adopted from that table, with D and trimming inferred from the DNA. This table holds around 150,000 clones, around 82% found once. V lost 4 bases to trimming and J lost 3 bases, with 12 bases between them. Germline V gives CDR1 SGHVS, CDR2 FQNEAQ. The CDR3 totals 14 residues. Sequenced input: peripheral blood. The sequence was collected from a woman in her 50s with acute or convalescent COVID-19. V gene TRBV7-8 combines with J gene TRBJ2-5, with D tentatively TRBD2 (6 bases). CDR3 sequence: CASSSDYTKETQYF. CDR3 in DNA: TGTGCCAGCAGCTCGGACTACACAAAAGAGACCCAGTACTTC.